These 22 T cell receptor beta chains were all obtained from the same sample, sequenced in a study of beta chain features in type 1 diabetes. Every isolated RNA sample was fully reverse transcribed, so sequencing captured expressed TCRB transcripts. Data came from immunoSEQ multiplex PCR; TCRdb stores just in-frame clones and leaves some out. The sample shows 850,000 to 900,000 clones, 15% to 20% of them seen only once. What was sequenced was naive CD4+ T cells from blood. These receptor sequences come from a woman aged 18-35 years in good health.

The gene calls are TRBV29-1 and TRBJ2-5; 8 nucleotides align to TRBD2. The CDR3 length is 14 residues. Per the germline V gene, CDR1 is SQVTM and CDR2 is ANQGSEA. Unmatched junction bases numbered 7, after V lost 2 bases and J lost 5 bases. The CDR3, as DNA: TGCAGCGTTGAAAGCCGAGCGGGAGTGGAGACCCAGTACTTC. Its translation is CSVESRAGVETQYF.

V is TRBV7-3 and J is TRBJ1-1, with D unresolved. Germline V lookup: CDR1 SGHTA, CDR2 FQGTGA. With 1 base removed from V and 1 base from J, the gap between germline ends came to 7 bases. The CDR3 length is 14 residues. The CDR3 bases are TGTGCCAGCAGCTTAAGTGACGCGAACACTGAAGCTTTCTTT. Its translation: CASSLSDANTEAFF.

This clone has only a few counts. The V call is TRBV14, the J call TRBJ2-1; 11 nucleotides agree with TRBD2. The trim removed 3 bases at V and 9 bases at J, leaving 13 bases unmatched. This CDR3 has 17 residues. In germline, CDR1 is SGHDN, CDR2 FVKESK. The CDR3 sequence is CASSQLLLLAGEGEQFF. CDR3 DNA sequence: TGTGCCAGCAGCCAGCTACTGTTACTAGCGGGAGAAGGTGAGCAGTTCTTC. Supplemented by reference TRBV14 and TRBJ2-1, the full variable domain reads EAGVTQFPSHSVIEKGQTVTLRCDPISGHDNLYWYRRVMGKEIKFLLHFVKESKQDESGMPNNRFLAERTGGTYSTLKVQPAELEDSGVYFCASSQLLLLAGEGEQFFGPGTRLTVL.

The chain combines TRBV11-2 with TRBJ2-7; D is unresolved. CDR3 length: 17 residues. V dropped 5 bases and J dropped 0 bases, with 20 bases sitting between them. Germline CDR1 and CDR2: SGHAT and FQNNGV. CDR3 in DNA: TGTGCCAGCAGCGCTCGGACCTGGGGTATTAGCTCCTACGAGCAGTACTTC. Residues: CASSARTWGISSYEQYF.

A few counts support this clone. The CDR3 nucleotides read TGCGCCAGCAGCTTACTAGCGGGGAATTACAATGAGCAGTTCTTC. Translated: CASSLLAGNYNEQFF. The rearrangement links TRBV5-1 to TRBJ2-1; TRBD2 matches at 10 bases. With V trimmed by 2 bases and J by 4 bases, 3 bases remained unmatched. CDR3 size: 15 residues. Germline V gene lookup returns CDR1 SGHRS and CDR2 YFSETQ.

This chain uses TRBV6-5 with TRBJ2-7, with D unresolved. The ends were cut back, 5 bases at V and 2 bases at J, with 13 bases in the middle. CDR3 length: 14 amino acids. The germline gives CDR1 MNHEY, CDR2 SVGAGI. The DNA for the CDR3 is TGTGCCAGCAGTAACAACCTTCTTGCCTACGAGCAGTACTTC. Translating it yields CASSNNLLAYEQYF.

This clone was counted between two and nine times. CDR3 sequence: CASSQDQVPGELFF. The CDR3 region has the DNA TGTGCCAGCAGCCAAGATCAGGTTCCCGGGGAGCTGTTTTTT. The rearrangement uses TRBV14 and TRBJ2-2; D unresolved. Trimming cost V 0 bases and J 6 bases, with 8 bases left between them. The CDR3 loop spans 14 amino acids. Germline CDR1 and CDR2: SGHDN and FVKESK.

This clone appeared a few times. The genes are TRBV5-4 and TRBJ2-7; D is perhaps TRBD2 (7 bases). V shed 1 base and J shed 1 base, with 15 bases lying between them. The CDR3 is made up of 16 amino acids. The germline gives CDR1 SGHNT, CDR2 YYREEE (reference sequence). The CDR3 DNA follows: TGTGCCAGCAGCTTGTATAGGGGAGGGACATCCTACGAGCAGTACTTC. Amino acids: CASSLYRGGTSYEQYF.

This clone was seen a handful of times. The chain combines TRBV28 with TRBJ2-3; maybe TRBD2 (6 bases). V gave up 11 bases and J gave up 2 bases, with 11 bases separating them. The germline V gene encodes CDR1 MDHEN and CDR2 SYDVKM. The length of the CDR3 is 12 residues. CDR3 protein: CAAGLSTDTQYF. The DNA of the CDR3 is TGTGCCGCGGGACTTTCCACAGATACGCAGTATTTT.

This clone occurred a few times. V gene TRBV7-3 combines with J gene TRBJ2-7, with 10 bases fitting TRBD2. The ends lost 10 bases at V and 1 base at J; junction bases unmatched: 7. Germline lookup yields CDR1 SGHTA and CDR2 FQGTGA. The CDR3 spans 14 residues. CDR3 region: CAKISSGRSYEQYF. The CDR3 DNA reads TGTGCCAAAATATCTAGCGGGAGATCCTACGAGCAGTACTTC. Full variable domain (outside the CDR3, taken from reference TRBV7-3 and TRBJ2-7): GAGVSQTPSNKVTEKGKYVELRCDPISGHTALYWYRQSLGQGPEFLIYFQGTGAADDSGLPNDRFFAVRPEGSVSTLKIQRTERGDSAVYLCAKISSGRSYEQYFGPGTRLTVT.

The gene calls are TRBV28 and TRBJ2-2; 10 nucleotides line up with TRBD1. Germline trimming cut 6 bases from V and 5 bases from J; bases unmatched to any gene: 9. In germline, CDR1 is MDHEN, CDR2 SYDVKM. CDR3 length equals 16 residues. DNA of the CDR3: TGTGCCAGCAGGATGGGGTGGACAGGGGGAACCGGGGAGCTGTTTTTT. Its protein product is CASRMGWTGGTGELFF.

The V and J genes are TRBV5-6 and TRBJ2-3; D remains ambiguous. The length of the CDR3 is 16 residues. V was clipped by 4 bases and J by 2 bases, with 17 bases between them. The germline V gene has CDR1 SGHDT and CDR2 YYEEEE. CDR3 residues: CASSLLDRKPTDTQYF. DNA of the CDR3: TGTGCCAGCAGCCTATTAGACCGTAAACCCACAGATACGCAGTATTTT.

This clone was seen a handful of times. The rearrangement links TRBV28 to TRBJ1-2; the D gene is possibly TRBD1 (5 bases). The V end lost 5 bases, the J end lost 0 bases, and 25 bases lay between the germline ends. Germline loops: CDR1 MDHEN, CDR2 SYDVKM. CDR3 length equals 19 residues. In DNA form, the CDR3 reads TGTGCCAGCAGTCCTCCAGGGTGGGGTAGTGCCAGTGCTAACTATGGCTACACCTTC. This translates into CASSPPGWGSASANYGYTF.

V is TRBV4-3 and J is TRBJ2-6; 10 bases line up with TRBD1. Germline CDR1 is LGHNA and CDR2 is YSLEER. V lost 4 bases, J lost 4 bases, and 7 bases stayed unmatched. The CDR3 consists of 17 residues. CDR3 protein: CASSLDRGRRGANVLTF. Here the CDR3 DNA reads TGCGCCAGCAGCCTAGACAGGGGGCGTCGCGGGGCCAACGTCCTGACTTTC.

This clone was recorded a few times. This chain joins TRBV6-5 and TRBJ2-5, with D perhaps TRBD1 (5 bases). Trimming took 2 bases from V and 1 from J, leaving 8 bases between them. The CDR3 sequence is 14 residues long. Germline CDR1 reads MNHEY; CDR2 reads SVGAGI. Here the CDR3 reads CASSYNRFQETQYF. The DNA for the CDR3 is TGTGCCAGCAGTTACAACAGGTTCCAAGAGACCCAGTACTTC.

A few counts support this clone. In DNA form, the CDR3 reads TGTGCCAGCAGCTTAATTGGTAGCGGGAGGGCCCTCTCGGTCGAGCAGTACTTC. Residues: CASSLIGSGRALSVEQYF. The chain couples TRBV7-9 to TRBJ2-7, with 11 bases identical to TRBD2. Germline assignment: CDR1 SEHNR and CDR2 FQNEAQ (reference sequence). Trimming cost V 2 bases and J 6 bases; bases outside gene matches: 15. CDR3 size: 18 residues.

This clone has a handful of counts. The chain carries TRBV7-9 and TRBJ1-1, with D unresolved. The CDR3 extends over 16 amino acids. Trimming left V 4 bases short and J 3 bases short, with 18 bases between. Germline V CDR1 and CDR2: SEHNR, FQNEAQ (reference sequence). The CDR3 coding sequence is TGTGCCAGCAGCTCATCCCGTGCGCTGGGGTACACTGAAGCTTTCTTT. This translates into CASSSSRALGYTEAFF.

The chain joins TRBV4-3 to TRBJ2-5; D is unclear. Germline CDR1 reads LGHNA; CDR2 reads YSLEER. The V gene lost 0 bases and the J gene lost 4 bases, with 18 bases spanning the gap. CDR3 length equals 17 residues. The chain's CDR3 is CASSQERGSIRGETQYF. In DNA form, the CDR3 reads TGCGCCAGCAGCCAAGAGAGAGGTTCCATCCGTGGAGAGACCCAGTACTTC.

The chain has TRBV7-8 and TRBJ2-7; tentative D call: TRBD1 (6 bases). This CDR3 has 12 amino acids. The germline V gene has CDR1 SGHVS and CDR2 FQNEAQ. V was shortened by 3 bases and J by 4 bases, with 7 bases between the two germline ends. The CDR3 loop is CASSFTGYEQYF. CDR3 coding DNA: TGTGCCAGCAGCTTTACAGGGTACGAGCAGTACTTC.

The table lists this clone with a few counts. The rearrangement uses TRBV4-3 and TRBJ1-1, with D uncertain. This CDR3 spans 15 amino acids. Trimming cost V 0 bases and J 5 bases, with 13 bases left between them. Per germline, CDR1 LGHNA and CDR2 YSLEER. In DNA, the CDR3 is TGCGCCAGCAGCCAAGATCGAGGAGGTAGGACTGAAGCTTTCTTT. It translates to CASSQDRGGRTEAFF.

V is TRBV2 and J is TRBJ2-5, with D tentatively TRBD2 (6 bases). V was clipped by 8 bases and J by 2 bases, with 12 bases between them. The germline CDR1 and CDR2 sequences are SNHLY and FYNNEI. The length of the CDR3 is 13 residues. This CDR3 is CASGTHPQETQYF. CDR3 DNA: TGTGCCAGCGGGACTCACCCACAAGAGACCCAGTACTTC.

In this sample, this clone turned up a few times. V is TRBV5-1 and J is TRBJ2-1; D call uncertain. CDR3 size: 15 residues. The V gene lost 0 bases and the J gene lost 7 bases, with 14 bases spanning the gap. Germline CDR1 SGHRS, CDR2 YFSETQ. The CDR3 loop is CASSLGRPNRNEQFF. The CDR3, as DNA: TGCGCCAGCAGCTTGGGTAGGCCCAATCGGAATGAGCAGTTCTTC.